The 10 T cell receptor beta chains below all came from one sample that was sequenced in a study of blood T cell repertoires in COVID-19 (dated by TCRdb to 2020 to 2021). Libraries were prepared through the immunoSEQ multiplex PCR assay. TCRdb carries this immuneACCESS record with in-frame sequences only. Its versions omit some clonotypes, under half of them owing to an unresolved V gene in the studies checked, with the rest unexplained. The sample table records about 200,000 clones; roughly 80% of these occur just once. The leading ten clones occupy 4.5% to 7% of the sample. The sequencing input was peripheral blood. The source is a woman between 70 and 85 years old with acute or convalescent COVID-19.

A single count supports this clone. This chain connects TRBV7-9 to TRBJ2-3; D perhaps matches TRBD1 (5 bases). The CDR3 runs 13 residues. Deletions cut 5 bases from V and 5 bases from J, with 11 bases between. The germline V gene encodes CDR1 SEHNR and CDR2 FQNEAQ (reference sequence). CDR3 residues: CASSNSGLDTQYF. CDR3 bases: TGTGCCAGCAGCAACTCAGGGTTAGATACGCAGTATTTT.

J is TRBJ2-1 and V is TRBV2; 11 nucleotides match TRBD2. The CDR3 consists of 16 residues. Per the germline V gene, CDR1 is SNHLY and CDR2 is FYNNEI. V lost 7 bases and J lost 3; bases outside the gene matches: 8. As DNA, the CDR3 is TGTGCCAGCAAGTTCCCCGGGACTAGCGGCTACAATGAGCAGTTCTTC. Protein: CASKFPGTSGYNEQFF. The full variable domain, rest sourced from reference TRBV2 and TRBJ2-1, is EPEVTQTPSHQVTQMGQEVILRCVPISNHLYFYWYRQILGQKVEFLVSFYNNEISEKSEIFDDQFSVERPDGSNFTLKIRSTKLEDSAMYFCASKFPGTSGYNEQFFGPGTRLTVL.

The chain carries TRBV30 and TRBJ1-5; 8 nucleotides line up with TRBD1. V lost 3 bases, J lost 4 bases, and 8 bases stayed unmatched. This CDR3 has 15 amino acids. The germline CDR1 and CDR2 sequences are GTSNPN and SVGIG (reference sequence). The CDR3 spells CAWSDGQGWNQPQHF. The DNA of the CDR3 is TGTGCCTGGAGCGACGGACAGGGATGGAATCAGCCCCAGCATTTT.

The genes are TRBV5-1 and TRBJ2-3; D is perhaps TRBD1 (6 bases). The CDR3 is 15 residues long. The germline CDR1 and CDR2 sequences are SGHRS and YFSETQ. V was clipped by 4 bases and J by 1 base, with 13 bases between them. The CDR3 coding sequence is TGCGCCAGCAGCGGACAGTCTTCAGGCACAGATACGCAGTATTTT. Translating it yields CASSGQSSGTDTQYF.

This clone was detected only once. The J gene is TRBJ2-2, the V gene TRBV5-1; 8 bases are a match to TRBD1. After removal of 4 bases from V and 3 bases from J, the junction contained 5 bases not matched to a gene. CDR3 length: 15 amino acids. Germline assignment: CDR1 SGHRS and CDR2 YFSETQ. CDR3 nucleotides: TGCGCCAGCAGCGAGCAGGGGGCGGACACCGGGGAGCTGTTTTTT. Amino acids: CASSEQGADTGELFF.

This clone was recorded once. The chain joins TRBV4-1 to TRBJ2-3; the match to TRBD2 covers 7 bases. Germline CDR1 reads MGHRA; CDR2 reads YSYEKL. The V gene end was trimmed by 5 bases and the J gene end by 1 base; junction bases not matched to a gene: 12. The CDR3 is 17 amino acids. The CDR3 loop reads CASSSRFRLAGTDTQYF. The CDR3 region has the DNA TGCGCCAGCAGCTCCCGCTTCCGACTAGCCGGCACAGATACGCAGTATTTT.

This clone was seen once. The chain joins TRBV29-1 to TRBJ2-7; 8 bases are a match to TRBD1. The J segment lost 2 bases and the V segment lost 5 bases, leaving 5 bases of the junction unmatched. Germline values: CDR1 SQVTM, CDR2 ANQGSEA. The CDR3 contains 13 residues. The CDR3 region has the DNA TGCAGCGTTAAAGGACAGGGTACCTACGAGCAGTACTTC. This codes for CSVKGQGTYEQYF.

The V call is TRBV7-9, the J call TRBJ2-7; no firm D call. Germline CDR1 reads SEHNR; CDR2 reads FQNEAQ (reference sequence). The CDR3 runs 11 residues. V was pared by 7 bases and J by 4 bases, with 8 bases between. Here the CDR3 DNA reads TGTGCCAGCACAACAGCATACGAGCAGTACTTC. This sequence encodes CASTTAYEQYF.

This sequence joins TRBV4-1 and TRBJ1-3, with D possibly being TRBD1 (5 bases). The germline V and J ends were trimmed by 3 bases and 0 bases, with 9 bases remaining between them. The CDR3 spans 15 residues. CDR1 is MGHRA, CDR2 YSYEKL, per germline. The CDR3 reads CASSHPTDSGNTIYF. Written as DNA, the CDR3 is TGCGCCAGCAGCCACCCGACAGACTCTGGAAACACCATATATTTT.

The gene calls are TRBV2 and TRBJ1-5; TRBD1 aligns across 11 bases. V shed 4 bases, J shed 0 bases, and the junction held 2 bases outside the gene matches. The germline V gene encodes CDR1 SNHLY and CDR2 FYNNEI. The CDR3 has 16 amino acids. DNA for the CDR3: TGTGCCAGCAGTGGGGGGACAGGGGGTAGCAATCAGCCCCAGCATTTT. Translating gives CASSGGTGGSNQPQHF.